This passage covers 21 T cell receptor beta chains from one sample sequenced in a study of blood T cells in healthy people across ages (dated by TCRdb to the mid-2010s). The library came from 5' RACE. A second PCR of roughly 7 to 11 cycles was run with a J-beta primer mix and a sample-barcoded 5' primer. The public reads were run again by TCRdb, first through fastp at Q25 and then through MiXCR, and only productive beta chains were kept. Identical CDR3 proteins give one entry, which carries the most common genes and DNA. The table for this sample lists fewer than 2 million distinct CDR3 sequences; about 39% of them were counted only once. 20% to 25% of the sample rests with the top ten. The sequencing input was blood. The source of these receptors is a human donor in good health.

This clonotype was detected only once. The J gene is TRBJ1-2, the V gene TRBV7-2, with D unresolved. Germline V gives CDR1 SGHTA, CDR2 FQGNSA. CDR3 length: 16 amino acids. The V and J ends lost 3 bases and 0 bases respectively, with 14 bases between them. The CDR3 DNA reads TGTGCCAGCAGCTTCAACGGGAGACCAGCTAACTATGGCTACACCTTC. Translating gives CASSFNGRPANYGYTF.

The DNA of the CDR3 is TGTGCCAGCAGTACTTCAGCGGGGAAGCAGTTCTTC. Protein: CASSTSAGKQFF. The V gene is TRBV6-2 or TRBV6-3, the J gene TRBJ2-1; 7 bases are shared with TRBD2. The CDR3 covers 12 residues. The germline gives CDR1 MNHEY, CDR2 SVGEGT. V lost 5 bases and J lost 11; bases outside the gene matches: 6.

The chain has TRBV20-1 and TRBJ1-4, with TRBD1 identical over 7 bases. Trimming took 0 bases from V and 5 from J; bases not matched to a gene: 3. Germline V gives CDR1 DFQATT, CDR2 SNEGSKA (reference sequence). The CDR3 extends over 14 amino acids. CDR3 residues: CSAREGGRNEKLFF. The CDR3 DNA reads as TGCAGTGCTAGAGAAGGGGGCAGGAATGAAAAACTGTTTTTT.

The chain recombines TRBV7-3 with TRBJ2-3, with D perhaps TRBD1 or TRBD2 (5 bases each). Germline V CDR1 and CDR2: SGHTA, FQGTGA. CDR3 length equals 15 residues. Trimming removed 5 bases at V and 2 bases at J, with 14 bases between. The CDR3 sequence is CASSNLFGATDTQYF. As DNA, the CDR3 is TGTGCCAGCAGCAATCTTTTCGGGGCCACAGATACGCAGTATTTT.

This clonotype was counted a few times. A junction boundary mismatches the germline segment, possibly from a read error. V usage is TRBV7-7 and J usage is TRBJ2-2; no clear D. The CDR3 runs 13 residues. Germline CDR1 and CDR2: SSHAT and FNYEAQ (reference sequence). CDR3 in amino acids: CASSVRITGELFF. CDR3 in DNA: TGTGCTAGCAGCGTCAGGATCACCGGGGAGCTGTTTTTT.

This chain connects TRBV24-1 to TRBJ2-3; D is uncertain. The V and J ends lost 3 bases and 2 bases respectively, with 5 bases between them. From germline, CDR1 is KGHDR and CDR2 SFDVKD. This CDR3 is built from 13 residues. The CDR3 region is CATSDPNTDTQYF. In DNA, the CDR3 is TGTGCCACCAGTGATCCCAACACAGATACGCAGTATTTT.

This rearrangement joins TRBV7-3 to TRBJ2-1; 9 nucleotides agree with TRBD1. V lost 4 bases, J lost 6 bases, and 7 bases stayed unmatched. The CDR3 has 15 amino acids. Looked up from germline, CDR1 is SGHTA and CDR2 is FQGTGA. Here the CDR3 reads CASSSLGTGPNEQFF. DNA of the CDR3: TGTGCCAGCAGCTCACTAGGGACAGGGCCCAATGAGCAGTTCTTC.

The gene calls are TRBV12-3 or TRBV12-4 and TRBJ2-5, with a weak D call TRBD2 (5 bases). The CDR3 has 14 residues. V was cut by 6 bases and J by 5 bases, with 16 bases left in between. Here the CDR3 reads CASRTLGVGETQYF. The CDR3 DNA follows: TGTGCCAGCAGAACCCTCGGGGTGGGGGAGACCCAGTACTTC.

There are many counts of this clonotype. The chain employs TRBV29-1 and TRBJ1-2; 7 bases fit TRBD1. Germline CDR1 is SQVTM and CDR2 is ANQGSEA. The length of the CDR3 is 12 residues. The V and J ends lost 6 bases and 3 bases, in that order; junction bases with no gene match: 4. The CDR3 is CSVQGDDYGYTF. Here the CDR3 DNA reads TGCAGCGTCCAGGGGGATGACTATGGCTACACCTTC. The full variable domain, rest sourced from reference TRBV29-1 and TRBJ1-2, is SAVISQKPSRDICQRGTSLTIQCQVDSQVTMMFWYRQQPGQSLTLIATANQGSEATYESGFVIDKFPISRPNLTFSTLTVSNMSPEDSSIYLCSVQGDDYGYTFGSGTRLTVV.

This clonotype was observed many times. The chain couples TRBV5-1 to TRBJ2-7, with 12 nucleotides matching TRBD1. Germline-derived CDR1 and CDR2 are SGHRS and YFSETQ. The CDR3 spans 15 residues. Trimming removed 3 bases from V and 5 bases from J; junction bases left unmatched: 6. The CDR3 coding sequence is TGCGCCAGCAGCTGGGCCGGGACAGGGGGCGACGAGCAGTACTTC. Its translation is CASSWAGTGGDEQYF.

Only a few counts were recorded for this clonotype. J is TRBJ2-6 and V is TRBV12-3 or TRBV12-4; 11 bases match TRBD1. CDR3 length: 18 residues. The V segment lost 6 bases and the J segment 2 bases; nucleotides outside the gene matches: 9. The DNA for the CDR3 is TGTGCCAGCAGACCGGGACAGGGGGGTAATACTGGGGCCAACGTCCTGACTTTC. Amino acid sequence: CASRPGQGGNTGANVLTF.

The chain couples TRBV12-3 or TRBV12-4 to TRBJ2-1; D may be TRBD1 (5 bases). The length of the CDR3 is 15 residues. Trimming took 5 bases from V and 3 from J, leaving 14 bases between them. In DNA, the CDR3 is TGTGCCAGCAGTGTAGGGGCGAGGTTCTACAATGAGCAGTTCTTC. Translated: CASSVGARFYNEQFF.

This clonotype was observed once. V gene TRBV12-3 or TRBV12-4 combines with J gene TRBJ2-7; weak D call: TRBD1 (6 bases). The CDR3 has 15 amino acids. V lost 6 bases to trimming and J lost 10 bases, with 25 bases between them. The chain's CDR3 is CASSSGRTAREAQYF. CDR3 nucleotides: TGTGCCAGCAGCTCGGGAAGGACAGCGAGAGAGGCCCAGTACTTC.

The gene calls are TRBV5-1 and TRBJ2-1, with 7 bases fitting TRBD1. The CDR3 spans 15 residues. In germline, CDR1 is SGHRS, CDR2 YFSETQ. V dropped 4 bases and J dropped 8; count of bases not matched to a gene: 12. The CDR3 reads CASSQGGPKEYEQFF. The CDR3 DNA follows: TGCGCCAGCAGCCAAGGGGGCCCCAAAGAATATGAGCAGTTCTTC.

This clonotype was seen only a few times. The V and J genes are TRBV29-1 and TRBJ2-1, with a tentative D call TRBD2 (7 bases). V shed 6 bases and J shed 4 bases, with 16 bases lying between them. The CDR3 length is 14 residues. Germline assignment: CDR1 SQVTM and CDR2 ANQGSEA. The chain's CDR3 is CSVTEGGAYNEQFF. The CDR3 DNA is TGCAGCGTGACCGAGGGGGGGGCATACAATGAGCAGTTCTTC.

This clonotype came up a few times. This chain uses TRBV7-6 with TRBJ1-4; D uncertain. The CDR3 loop spans 16 amino acids. Germline CDR1 SGHVS, CDR2 FNYEAQ. V lost 0 bases and J 0 bases, leaving 8 bases between the germline ends. The CDR3 spells CASSLARDPTNEKLFF. CDR3 in DNA: TGTGCCAGCAGCTTAGCTCGGGATCCAACTAATGAAAAACTGTTTTTT.

This clonotype was recorded a few times. The V call is TRBV2, the J call TRBJ2-7; possibly TRBD1 for D (6 bases). Trimming removed 7 bases at V and 2 bases at J, with 15 bases between. The CDR3 has 14 amino acids. Looked up from germline, CDR1 is SNHLY and CDR2 is FYNNEI. CDR3 nucleotides: TGTGCCAGCACAGAGGGGGATTGGCCCTACGAGCAGTACTTC. It is translated as CASTEGDWPYEQYF.

This clonotype appeared a few times. The genes are TRBV28 and TRBJ2-1, with D uncertain. The CDR3 totals 13 residues. V was clipped by 1 base and J by 8 bases, with 9 bases between them. CDR1 and CDR2 (germline): MDHEN, SYDVKM. For the CDR3, the DNA is TGTGCCAGCAGTTTATTCCTAGAGTATGAGCAGTTCTTC. This encodes CASSLFLEYEQFF.

The chain is built from TRBV5-1 and TRBJ2-7; TRBD1 might be the D (5 bases). CDR1 and CDR2 (germline): SGHRS, YFSETQ. The CDR3 loop spans 15 amino acids. Trimming left V 7 bases short and J 3 bases short, with 20 bases between. The CDR3 reads CASRRHQGIHYEQYF. In nucleotides, the CDR3 is TGCGCCAGCCGGCGACACCAGGGTATTCACTACGAGCAGTACTTC.

Only one count was recorded for this clonotype. This sequence joins TRBV6-2 or TRBV6-3 and TRBJ1-2; TRBD1 matches 7 bases. Germline V gene lookup returns CDR1 MNHEY and CDR2 SVGEGT. The CDR3 runs 15 residues. With V trimmed by 6 bases and J by 8 bases, 15 bases remained unmatched. This CDR3 reads CASSSGTALWRGYTF. CDR3 sequence (DNA): TGTGCCAGCAGCTCCGGGACAGCCTTATGGAGGGGCTACACCTTC.

This chain links TRBV12-5 with TRBJ2-5; 8 nucleotides match TRBD2. This CDR3 contains 14 residues. Germline V gives CDR1 LGHNT, CDR2 FRNRAP. The J segment lost 2 bases and the V segment lost 6 bases, leaving 5 bases of the junction unmatched. The CDR3 sequence: CASGGSGGQETQYF. CDR3 sequence (DNA): TGTGCTAGTGGCGGAAGCGGGGGACAAGAGACCCAGTACTTC. The full variable domain, completed using reference TRBV12-5 and TRBJ2-5, is DARVTQTPRHKVTEMGQEVTMRCQPILGHNTVFWYRQTMMQGLELLAYFRNRAPLDDSGMPKDRFSAEMPDATLATLKIQPSEPRDSAVYFCASGGSGGQETQYFGPGTRLLVL.